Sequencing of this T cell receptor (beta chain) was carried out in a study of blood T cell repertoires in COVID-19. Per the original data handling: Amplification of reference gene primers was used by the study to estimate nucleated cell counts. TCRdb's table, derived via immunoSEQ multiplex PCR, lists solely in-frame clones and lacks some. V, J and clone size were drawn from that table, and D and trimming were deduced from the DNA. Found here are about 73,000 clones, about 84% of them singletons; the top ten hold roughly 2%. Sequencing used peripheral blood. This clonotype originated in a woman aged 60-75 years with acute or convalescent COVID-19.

The CDR3 reads CASSQAVGPLHF. CDR3 nucleotides: TGCGCCAGCAGCCAGGCAGTTGGACCCCTCCACTTT. The rearrangement links TRBV4-1 to TRBJ1-6; no definite D call. Germline CDR1 MGHRA, CDR2 YSYEKL. V gave up 3 bases and J gave up 12 bases, with 9 bases separating them. The CDR3 is made up of 12 amino acids.